The 21 T cell receptor beta chains reported below all come from one sample, sequenced in a study of T cell clonotyping in hematopoietic cell transplantation. TCRdb's table, derived via immunoSEQ multiplex PCR, lists solely in-frame clones and lacks some. The sample includes 4,500 to 5,500 clones, approximately 96% seen only once; the top ten take under 3%. The sample consisted of PBMCs, taken 100 days after allogeneic stem cell transplant. The receptors were gathered from a male patient in his thirties or forties who had an allogeneic stem cell transplant from a related donor, so the T cells may come from the graft donor. Some clones in this sample may be carry-over from other donors' samples.

The chain recombines TRBV7-2 with TRBJ2-7; TRBD2 matches 10 bases. Germline assignment: CDR1 SGHTA and CDR2 FQGNSA. CDR3 size: 15 residues. The V gene end was trimmed by 3 bases and the J gene end by 0 bases; junction bases not matched to a gene: 2. DNA for the CDR3: TGTGCCAGCAGCTTTCTAGCGGGGGACTCCTACGAGCAGTACTTC. Translating it yields CASSFLAGDSYEQYF.

The chain employs TRBV6-1 and TRBJ1-1; 7 bases fit TRBD1. V dropped 6 bases and J dropped 7; count of bases not matched to a gene: 8. CDR1 is MNHNS and CDR2 is SASEGT in the germline V gene. The CDR3 loop spans 13 amino acids. The CDR3 region has the DNA TGTGCCAGCAGCCCTCCCGGGACAGATGAAGCTTTCTTT. As protein: CASSPPGTDEAFF.

The chain is built from TRBV7-3 and TRBJ2-1, with D perhaps matching TRBD1 or TRBD2 (5 bases each). V shed 4 bases and J shed 6 bases, with 13 bases lying between them. The CDR3 runs 14 residues. Germline V gives CDR1 SGHTA, CDR2 FQGTGA. This chain's CDR3 is CASSSQGGGNEQFF. The CDR3, as DNA: TGTGCCAGCAGCTCCCAGGGTGGAGGCAATGAGCAGTTCTTC.

This chain joins TRBV11-3 and TRBJ2-7; D might be TRBD1 or TRBD2, each matching 5 bases. Germline CDR1 SGHNT, CDR2 YENEEA. Deletions cut 4 bases from V and 3 bases from J, with 10 bases between. This CDR3 has 13 amino acids. The CDR3 region is CASSSGGDYEQYF. CDR3 nucleotide sequence: TGTGCCAGCAGCTCTGGGGGTGACTACGAGCAGTACTTC.

The chain links TRBV5-1 to TRBJ1-5; D may be TRBD1 (5 bases). The CDR3 runs to 14 residues. V lost 4 bases, J lost 0 bases, and 8 bases lay in between. Germline V CDR1 and CDR2: SGHRS, YFSETQ. This CDR3 reads CASSPDTSNQPQHF. CDR3 DNA: TGCGCCAGCAGCCCGGACACTAGCAATCAGCCCCAGCATTTT.

This rearrangement joins TRBV5-1 to TRBJ1-1; a weak D match, TRBD1 (6 bases). Germline loops: CDR1 SGHRS, CDR2 YFSETQ. This CDR3 contains 16 residues. Trimming left V 4 bases short and J 1 base short, with 17 bases between. CDR3 residues: CASSPEAGASNTEAFF. DNA for the CDR3: TGCGCCAGCAGCCCGGAGGCAGGGGCCTCGAACACTGAAGCTTTCTTT.

The rearrangement uses TRBV27 and TRBJ2-5; TRBD1 agrees at 9 bases. Unmatched junction bases numbered 5, after V lost 1 base and J lost 5 bases. The germline V gene has CDR1 MNHEY and CDR2 SMNVEV (reference sequence). CDR3 length: 15 residues. The CDR3 DNA follows: TGTGCCAGCAGTTTATTCGGGACAGGGTTGGAGACCCAGTACTTC. Its protein is CASSLFGTGLETQYF.

Remarks on this clone: Because it lacks the conserved phenylalanine or tryptophan at the end, this CDR3 is likely a read error. The chain couples TRBV28 to TRBJ2-7; TRBD2 agrees at 11 bases. The V and J ends lost 2 bases and 6 bases, in that order; junction bases with no gene match: 6. This CDR3 is 15 amino acids long. The germline V gene has CDR1 MDHEN and CDR2 SYDVKM. In DNA, the CDR3 is TGTGCCAGCAGTTTAGAGACTAGCGGGGCGACCGAGCAGTACCTC. Protein product: CASSLETSGATEQYL.

This chain connects TRBV5-4 to TRBJ2-7; 12 bases are a match to TRBD1. With V trimmed by 2 bases and J by 9 bases, 6 bases remained unmatched. CDR3 length equals 14 residues. Germline CDR1 is SGHNT and CDR2 is YYREEE (reference sequence). CDR3 coding DNA: TGTGCCAGCAGCTTACCGGGACAGGGGGCGACGCAGTACTTC. It yields the protein CASSLPGQGATQYF.

The chain employs TRBV7-9 and TRBJ2-7; weak D call: TRBD2 (6 bases). CDR3 length equals 14 residues. Trimming removed 5 bases at V and 4 bases at J, with 15 bases between. Germline V gene lookup returns CDR1 SEHNR and CDR2 FQNEAQ (reference sequence). This chain's CDR3 is CASSATSLSYEQYF. The CDR3 bases are TGTGCCAGCAGCGCAACTAGCCTATCTTACGAGCAGTACTTC.

The chain combines TRBV10-3 with TRBJ2-3, with TRBD2 identical over 12 bases. Trimming at V came to 3 bases and at J to 6 bases, leaving 7 bases not matched to a gene. Per germline, CDR1 ENHRY and CDR2 SYGVKD. The CDR3 is 16 amino acids. The CDR3 region is CAISDPTSGGLDTQYF. In DNA, the CDR3 is TGTGCCATCAGTGACCCGACTAGCGGGGGTCTGGATACGCAGTATTTT.

V gene TRBV6-1 combines with J gene TRBJ1-1; weak D call: TRBD1 (5 bases). Trimming shortened V by 8 bases and J by 4 bases, and 11 bases separated the two germline ends. CDR1 and CDR2 from the germline V gene are MNHNS and SASEGT. The CDR3 is 12 amino acids. The CDR3 nucleotides are TGTGCCAGCTACCGTAGGGGCACTGAAGCTTTCTTT. It is translated as CASYRRGTEAFF.

The chain is built from TRBV4-3 and TRBJ2-7; the match to TRBD2 covers 9 bases. This CDR3 is 16 amino acids long. Germline-derived CDR1 and CDR2 are LGHNA and YSLEER. The V segment lost 1 base and the J segment 0 bases; nucleotides outside the gene matches: 4. The DNA of the CDR3 is TGCGCCAGCAGCCAAGTTCCTAGCGGGGACTCCTACGAGCAGTACTTC. This gives the protein CASSQVPSGDSYEQYF.

The rearrangement uses TRBV27 and TRBJ2-7, with unresolved D. V lost 0 bases and J 4 bases, leaving 10 bases between the germline ends. The CDR3 extends over 14 amino acids. Germline-derived CDR1 and CDR2 are MNHEY and SMNVEV (reference sequence). Here the CDR3 reads CASSLSAFLYEQYF. In DNA, the CDR3 is TGTGCCAGCAGTTTATCGGCCTTCCTATACGAGCAGTACTTC.

The chain has TRBV2 and TRBJ2-1, with a tentative D call TRBD2 (7 bases). Germline V gives CDR1 SNHLY, CDR2 FYNNEI. V was shortened by 8 bases and J by 6 bases, with 17 bases between the two germline ends. The CDR3 is made up of 14 amino acids. The CDR3 reads CASLSRGGGNEQFF. DNA for the CDR3: TGTGCCAGCCTAAGCCGAGGGGGGGGCAATGAGCAGTTCTTC. Drawing the rest from reference TRBV2 and TRBJ2-1, the complete variable domain is EPEVTQTPSHQVTQMGQEVILRCVPISNHLYFYWYRQILGQKVEFLVSFYNNEISEKSEIFDDQFSVERPDGSNFTLKIRSTKLEDSAMYFCASLSRGGGNEQFFGPGTRLTVL.

The chain employs TRBV11-3 and TRBJ1-3, with TRBD1 matching over 7 bases. The CDR3 runs 15 residues. After removal of 5 bases from V and 0 bases from J, the junction contained 4 bases not matched to a gene. Per the germline V gene, CDR1 is SGHNT and CDR2 is YENEEA. The CDR3 DNA is TGTGCCAGCAGCGACGGGACAGTCTCTGGAAACACCATATATTTT. It codes for CASSDGTVSGNTIYF.

This chain connects TRBV11-2 to TRBJ2-5; TRBD1 matches at 7 bases. CDR3 length equals 14 residues. Germline assignment: CDR1 SGHAT and CDR2 FQNNGV. J lost 4 bases, V lost 3 bases, and 5 bases had no gene match. The CDR3 region has the DNA TGTGCCAGCAGCTTTAGACAGGGTTTAGAGACCCAGTACTTC. It specifies CASSFRQGLETQYF.

The chain links TRBV5-1 to TRBJ2-1, with unresolved D. Germline lookup yields CDR1 SGHRS and CDR2 YFSETQ. Trimming took 0 bases from V and 2 from J, leaving 9 bases between them. The CDR3 length is 15 residues. As DNA, the CDR3 is TGCGCCAGCAGCTTGGTTCTTTGGCCCTACAATGAGCAGTTCTTC. Protein product: CASSLVLWPYNEQFF.

The chain is built from TRBV29-1 and TRBJ2-7, with a possible D match to TRBD1 (6 bases). The V and J ends lost 7 bases and 3 bases respectively, with 13 bases between them. CDR3 length equals 12 residues. Germline V lookup: CDR1 SQVTM, CDR2 ANQGSEA. The CDR3 loop is CSASQGFYEQYF. CDR3 nucleotides: TGCAGCGCATCACAGGGATTCTACGAGCAGTACTTC.

The chain is built from TRBV5-6 and TRBJ2-4; D is perhaps TRBD2 (6 bases). This CDR3 is built from 16 residues. Deletions cut 2 bases from V and 0 bases from J, with 12 bases between. Germline V gene data show CDR1 as SGHDT and CDR2 as YYEEEE. The CDR3 is CASSFGGFQAKNIQYF. The CDR3 DNA is TGTGCCAGCAGCTTCGGAGGGTTCCAAGCCAAAAACATTCAGTACTTC.

The rearrangement links TRBV10-1 to TRBJ1-1, with D perhaps matching TRBD1 (6 bases). Trimming pared 3 bases from V and 4 bases from J, leaving 9 bases between. This CDR3 comprises 13 residues. Germline V gene sequence: CDR1 WNHNN, CDR2 SYGVQD (reference sequence). The CDR3 loop is CASSENRATEAFF. CDR3 nucleotide sequence: TGCGCCAGCAGTGAAAACAGGGCCACTGAAGCTTTCTTT.